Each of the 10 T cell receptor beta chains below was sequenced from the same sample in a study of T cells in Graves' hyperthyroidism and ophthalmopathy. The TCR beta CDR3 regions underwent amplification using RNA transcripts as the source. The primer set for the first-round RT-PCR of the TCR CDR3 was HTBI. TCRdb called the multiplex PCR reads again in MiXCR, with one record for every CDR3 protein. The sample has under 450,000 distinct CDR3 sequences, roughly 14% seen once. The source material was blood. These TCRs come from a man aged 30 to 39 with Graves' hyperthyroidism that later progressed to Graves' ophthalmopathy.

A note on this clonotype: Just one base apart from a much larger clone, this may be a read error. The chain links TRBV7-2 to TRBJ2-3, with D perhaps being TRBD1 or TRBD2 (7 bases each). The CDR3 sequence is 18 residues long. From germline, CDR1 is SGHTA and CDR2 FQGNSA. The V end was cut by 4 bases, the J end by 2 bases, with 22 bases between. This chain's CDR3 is CASSSGGLQGWYTDTQYF. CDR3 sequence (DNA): TGTGCCAGCAGCTCAGGGGGACTACAAGGATGGTACACAGATACGCAGTATTTT.

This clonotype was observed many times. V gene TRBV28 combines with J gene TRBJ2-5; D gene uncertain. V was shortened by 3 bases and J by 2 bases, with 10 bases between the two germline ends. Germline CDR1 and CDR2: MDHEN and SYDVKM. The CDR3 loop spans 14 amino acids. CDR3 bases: TGTGCCAGCAGTTTTCAGTTAAATCAAGAGACCCAGTACTTC. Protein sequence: CASSFQLNQETQYF. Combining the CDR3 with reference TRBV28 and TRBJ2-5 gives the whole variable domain DVKVTQSSRYLVKRTGEKVFLECVQDMDHENMFWYRQDPGLGLRLIYFSYDVKMKEKGDIPEGYSVSREKKERFSLILESASTNQTSMYLCASSFQLNQETQYFGPGTRLLVL.

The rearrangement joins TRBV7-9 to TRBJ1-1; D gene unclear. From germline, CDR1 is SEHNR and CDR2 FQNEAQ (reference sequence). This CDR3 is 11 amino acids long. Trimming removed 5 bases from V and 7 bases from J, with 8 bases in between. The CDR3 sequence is CASSQVIEAFF. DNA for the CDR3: TGTGCCAGCAGCCAGGTTATTGAAGCTTTCTTT. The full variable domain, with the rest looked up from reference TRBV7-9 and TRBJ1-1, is DTGVSQNPRHKITKRGQNVTFRCDPISEHNRLYWYRQTLGQGPEFLTYFQNEAQLEKSRLLSDRFSAERPKGSFSTLEIQRTEQGDSAMYLCASSQVIEAFFGQGTRLTVV.

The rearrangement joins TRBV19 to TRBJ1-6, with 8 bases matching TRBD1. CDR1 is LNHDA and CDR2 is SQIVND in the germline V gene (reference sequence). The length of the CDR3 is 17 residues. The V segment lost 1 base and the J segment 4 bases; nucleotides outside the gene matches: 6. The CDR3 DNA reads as TGTGCCAGTAGTATAGGAGCAGGGGGCTGGTATAATTCACCCCTCCACTTT. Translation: CASSIGAGGWYNSPLHF.

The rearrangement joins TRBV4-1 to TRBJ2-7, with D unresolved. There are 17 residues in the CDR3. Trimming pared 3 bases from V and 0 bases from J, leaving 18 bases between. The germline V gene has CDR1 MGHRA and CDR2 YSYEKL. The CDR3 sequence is CASSHVLRRRGSYEQYF. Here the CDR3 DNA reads TGCGCCAGCAGCCATGTCCTCCGACGTCGTGGCTCCTACGAGCAGTACTTC.

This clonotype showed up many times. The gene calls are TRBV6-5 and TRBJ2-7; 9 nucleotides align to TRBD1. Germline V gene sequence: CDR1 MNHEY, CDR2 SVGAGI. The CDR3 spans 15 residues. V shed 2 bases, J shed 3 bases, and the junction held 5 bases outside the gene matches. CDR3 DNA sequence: TGTGCCAGCAGTTACGTAGGGACAGGGTACTACGAGCAGTACTTC. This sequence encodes CASSYVGTGYYEQYF.

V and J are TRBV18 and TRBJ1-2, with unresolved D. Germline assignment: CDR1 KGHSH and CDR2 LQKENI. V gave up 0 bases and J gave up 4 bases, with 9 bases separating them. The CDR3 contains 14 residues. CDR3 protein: CASSPPEGSYGYTF. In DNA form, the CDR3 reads TGTGCCAGCTCACCACCGGAAGGTTCCTATGGCTACACCTTC.

The CDR3 DNA follows: TGTGCCAGCAGACAGGGGGCGCGTGGAAACACCATATATTTT. Its protein product is CASRQGARGNTIYF. The J gene is TRBJ1-3, the V gene TRBV2; 9 nucleotides line up with TRBD1. The length of the CDR3 is 14 residues. Germline values: CDR1 SNHLY, CDR2 FYNNEI. J gave up 3 bases and V 6 bases, and 3 bases lay outside the gene matches. Filled out from reference TRBV2 and TRBJ1-3, the complete variable domain reads EPEVTQTPSHQVTQMGQEVILRCVPISNHLYFYWYRQILGQKVEFLVSFYNNEISEKSEIFDDQFSVERPDGSNFTLKIRSTKLEDSAMYFCASRQGARGNTIYFGEGSWLTVV.

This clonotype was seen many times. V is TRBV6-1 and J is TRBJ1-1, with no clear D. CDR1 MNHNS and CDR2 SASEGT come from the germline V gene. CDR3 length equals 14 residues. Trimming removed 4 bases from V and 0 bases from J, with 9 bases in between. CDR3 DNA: TGTGCCAGCAGTGTCTCTTGGGTGAACACTGAAGCTTTCTTT. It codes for CASSVSWVNTEAFF.

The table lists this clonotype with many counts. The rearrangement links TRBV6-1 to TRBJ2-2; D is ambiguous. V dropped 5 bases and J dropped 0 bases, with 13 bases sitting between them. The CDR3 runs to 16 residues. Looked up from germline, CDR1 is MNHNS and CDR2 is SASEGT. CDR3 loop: CASSYDATANTGELFF. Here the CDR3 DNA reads TGTGCCAGCAGTTACGATGCGACTGCGAACACCGGGGAGCTGTTTTTT.